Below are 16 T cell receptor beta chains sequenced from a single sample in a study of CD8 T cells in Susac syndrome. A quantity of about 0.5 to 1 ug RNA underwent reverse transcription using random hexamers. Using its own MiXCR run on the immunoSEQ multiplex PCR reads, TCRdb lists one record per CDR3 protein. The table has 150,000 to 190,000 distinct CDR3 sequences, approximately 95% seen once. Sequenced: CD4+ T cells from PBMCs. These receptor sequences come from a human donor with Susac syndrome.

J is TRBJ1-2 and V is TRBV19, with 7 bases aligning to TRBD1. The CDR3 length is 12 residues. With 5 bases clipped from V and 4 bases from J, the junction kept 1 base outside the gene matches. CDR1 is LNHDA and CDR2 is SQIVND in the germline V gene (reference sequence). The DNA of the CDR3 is TGTGCCAGTAGTCGGACAGGCTATGGCTACACCTTC. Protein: CASSRTGYGYTF.

The CDR3 protein is CASSPPRSGANVLTF. The CDR3 DNA reads TGTGCCAGCAGTCCCCCCCGCTCTGGGGCCAACGTCCTGACTTTC. The chain joins TRBV25-1 to TRBJ2-6; D is ambiguous. This CDR3 is built from 15 residues. CDR1 is MGHDK, CDR2 SYGVNS, per germline. V dropped 5 bases and J dropped 0 bases, with 8 bases sitting between them.

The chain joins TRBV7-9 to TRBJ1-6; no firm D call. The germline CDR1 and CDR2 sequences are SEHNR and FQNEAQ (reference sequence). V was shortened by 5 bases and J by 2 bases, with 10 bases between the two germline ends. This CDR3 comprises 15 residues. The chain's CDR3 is CASSRSSAYNSPLHF. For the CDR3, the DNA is TGTGCCAGCAGCCGATCTAGCGCCTATAATTCACCCCTCCACTTT. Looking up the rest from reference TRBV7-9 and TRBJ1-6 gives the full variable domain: DTGVSQNPRHKITKRGQNVTFRCDPISEHNRLYWYRQTLGQGPEFLTYFQNEAQLEKSRLLSDRFSAERPKGSFSTLEIQRTEQGDSAMYLCASSRSSAYNSPLHFGNGTRLTVT.

The CDR3 coding sequence is TGTGCCACCAGCAGAGAAGAAGGGCCGGGGAGCTCCTACAATGAGCAGTTCTTC. Translation: CATSREEGPGSSYNEQFF. The V and J genes are TRBV15 and TRBJ2-1; D is perhaps TRBD2 (5 bases). Germline V gene sequence: CDR1 LNHNV, CDR2 YYDKDF (reference sequence). Trimming left V 0 bases short and J 0 bases short, with 15 bases between. The CDR3 extends over 18 amino acids.

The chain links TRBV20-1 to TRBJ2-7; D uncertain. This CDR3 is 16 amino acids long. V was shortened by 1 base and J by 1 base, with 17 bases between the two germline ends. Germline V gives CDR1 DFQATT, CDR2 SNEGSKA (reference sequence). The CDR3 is CSARVAGVRSSYEQYF. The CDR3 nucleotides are TGCAGTGCTAGAGTTGCTGGGGTCCGTTCTTCCTACGAGCAGTACTTC.

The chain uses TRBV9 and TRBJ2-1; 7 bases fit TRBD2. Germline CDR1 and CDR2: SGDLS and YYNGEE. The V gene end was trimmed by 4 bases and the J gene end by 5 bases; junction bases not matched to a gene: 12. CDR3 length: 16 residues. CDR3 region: CASSPRGGVIDNEQFF. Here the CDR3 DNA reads TGTGCCAGCAGCCCACGGGGAGGGGTAATCGACAATGAGCAGTTCTTC.

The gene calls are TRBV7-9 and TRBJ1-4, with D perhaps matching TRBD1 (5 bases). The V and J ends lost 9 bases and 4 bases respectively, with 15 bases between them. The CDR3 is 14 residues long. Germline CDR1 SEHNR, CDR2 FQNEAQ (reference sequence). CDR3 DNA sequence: TGTGCCAGTACCTCTGGGGGGGATAATGAAAAACTGTTTTTT. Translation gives CASTSGGDNEKLFF.

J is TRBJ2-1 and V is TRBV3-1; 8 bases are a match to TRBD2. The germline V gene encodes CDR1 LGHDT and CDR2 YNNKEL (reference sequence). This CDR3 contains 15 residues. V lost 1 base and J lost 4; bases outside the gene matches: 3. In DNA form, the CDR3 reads TGTGCCAGCAGCCAAGTAAGCGGGGGTTACAATGAGCAGTTCTTC. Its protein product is CASSQVSGGYNEQFF.

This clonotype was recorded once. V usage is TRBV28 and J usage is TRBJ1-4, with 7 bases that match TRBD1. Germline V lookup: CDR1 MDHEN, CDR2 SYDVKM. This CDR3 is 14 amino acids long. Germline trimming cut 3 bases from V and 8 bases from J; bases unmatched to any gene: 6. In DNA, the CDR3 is TGTGCCAGCAGTTTTACAGGGGTAGAAGAAAAACTGTTTTTT. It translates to CASSFTGVEEKLFF. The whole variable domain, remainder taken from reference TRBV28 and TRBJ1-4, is DVKVTQSSRYLVKRTGEKVFLECVQDMDHENMFWYRQDPGLGLRLIYFSYDVKMKEKGDIPEGYSVSREKKERFSLILESASTNQTSMYLCASSFTGVEEKLFFGSGTQLSVL.

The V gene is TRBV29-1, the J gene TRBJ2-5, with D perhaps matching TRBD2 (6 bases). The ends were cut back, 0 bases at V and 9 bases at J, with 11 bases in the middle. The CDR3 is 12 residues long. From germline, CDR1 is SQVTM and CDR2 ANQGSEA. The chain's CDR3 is CSVEEGVAAQYF. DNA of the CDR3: TGCAGCGTTGAAGAAGGAGTAGCGGCCCAGTACTTC.

This CDR3 reads CATLGRPNSPLHF. The CDR3 DNA follows: TGTGCCACCCTGGGACGGCCTAATTCACCCCTCCACTTT. V and J are TRBV19 and TRBJ1-6; D might be TRBD1 (5 bases). The germline V and J ends were trimmed by 10 bases and 6 bases, with 13 bases remaining between them. From germline, CDR1 is LNHDA and CDR2 SQIVND (reference sequence). The CDR3 runs to 13 residues.

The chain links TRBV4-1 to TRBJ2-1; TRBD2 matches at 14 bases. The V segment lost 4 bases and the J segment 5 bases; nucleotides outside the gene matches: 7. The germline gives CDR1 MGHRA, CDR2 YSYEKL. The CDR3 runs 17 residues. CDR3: CASSRSTSGGANNEQFF. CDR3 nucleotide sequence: TGCGCCAGCAGCCGCTCGACTAGCGGGGGGGCGAACAATGAGCAGTTCTTC.

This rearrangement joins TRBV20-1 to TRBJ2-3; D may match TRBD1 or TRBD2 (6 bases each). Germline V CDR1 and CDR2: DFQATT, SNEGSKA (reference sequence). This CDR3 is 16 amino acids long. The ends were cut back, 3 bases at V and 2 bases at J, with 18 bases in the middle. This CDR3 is CSASGAEGGLTDTQYF. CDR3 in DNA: TGCAGTGCTAGTGGGGCGGAGGGGGGTCTCACAGATACGCAGTATTTT.

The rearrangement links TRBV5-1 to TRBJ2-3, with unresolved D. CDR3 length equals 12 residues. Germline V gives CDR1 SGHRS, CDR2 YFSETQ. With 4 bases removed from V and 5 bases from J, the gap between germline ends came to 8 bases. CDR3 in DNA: TGCGCCAGCAGCCCTAATCAAGATACGCAGTATTTT. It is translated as CASSPNQDTQYF.

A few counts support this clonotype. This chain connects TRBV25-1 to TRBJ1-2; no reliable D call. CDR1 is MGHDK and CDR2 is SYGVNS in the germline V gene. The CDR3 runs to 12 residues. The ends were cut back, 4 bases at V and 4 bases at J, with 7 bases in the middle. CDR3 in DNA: TGTGCCAGCAGTGGGGGTTTCTATGGCTACACCTTC. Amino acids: CASSGGFYGYTF.

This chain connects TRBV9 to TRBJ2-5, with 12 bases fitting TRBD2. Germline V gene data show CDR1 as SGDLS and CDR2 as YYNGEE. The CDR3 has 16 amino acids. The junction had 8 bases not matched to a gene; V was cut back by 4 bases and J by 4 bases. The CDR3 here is CASSSTTSGGSETQYF. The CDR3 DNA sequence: TGTGCCAGCAGCTCGACGACTAGCGGGGGATCAGAGACCCAGTACTTC.